These T cell receptor beta chains were read from a single sample in a study of cytomegalovirus exposure and HLA in healthy donors. The protocol was immunoSEQ multiplex PCR, while the TCRdb copy is restricted to in-frame clones and leaves out a portion. The table includes roughly 150,000 clones, 80% to 85% detected once. Sequences were obtained from PBMCs. These TCRs come from a man aged 25-45 years in good health and CMV-seronegative. Both conserved end residues are part of each CDR3. A clone size is listed for some rows: how often the clone was seen (once, few, many), or a class if it is expanded.

J: TRBJ1-1; V: TRBV5-4; size: NA; CDR3: CASSWRDRGPGEAFF
J: TRBJ2-7; V: TRBV7-9; size: once; CDR3: CASSRGTAPGQYF
J: TRBJ2-1; V: TRBV11-2; size: few; CDR3: CASSVDIPEQFF
J: TRBJ1-1; V: TRBV7-2; size: NA; CDR3: CASSLHGGRAFF
J: TRBJ2-1; V: TRBV28; size: NA; CDR3: CASSPDRERYNEQFF
J: TRBJ2-7; V: TRBV30; size: NA; CDR3: CAWGEADYEQYF
J: TRBJ2-3; V: TRBV6-5; size: NA; CDR3: CASSTGGATDTQYF
J: TRBJ2-3; V: TRBV6-5; size: NA; CDR3: CASSYGTGGADTQYF
J: TRBJ1-2; V: TRBV7-2; size: NA; CDR3: CASSAGQGAYYGYTF
J: TRBJ1-5; V: TRBV19; size: few; CDR3: CASREDRARNQPQHF
J: TRBJ1-1; V: TRBV11-3; size: NA; CDR3: CASSLGQNTEAFF
J: TRBJ1-6; V: TRBV15; size: NA; CDR3: CATSRDRDNSPLHF
J: TRBJ1-5; V: TRBV19; size: NA; CDR3: CASSTTHEQAHWPQHF
J: TRBJ2-7; V: TRBV5-1; size: NA; CDR3: CASSWDRSGRDEQYF
J: TRBJ2-7; V: TRBV28; size: NA; CDR3: CASSLGRGFSYEQYF
J: TRBJ1-2; V: TRBV16; size: NA; CDR3: CASSQSGQGGYGYTF
J: TRBJ2-1; V: TRBV7-9; size: NA; CDR3: CSSPWANEQFF
J: TRBJ2-4; V: TRBV6-1; size: NA; CDR3: CASSANRGDIQYF
J: TRBJ2-7; V: TRBV25-1; size: NA; CDR3: CASSDTGEGYEQYF
J: TRBJ1-1; V: TRBV6-1; size: NA; CDR3: CASTDGRGAFF
J: TRBJ2-5; V: TRBV6-1; size: NA; CDR3: CASSETGGGETQYF
J: TRBJ2-3; V: TRBV6-1; size: few; CDR3: CASSDTGGGDTQYF
J: TRBJ2-7; V: TRBV4-3; size: NA; CDR3: CASSQDRGPLYEQYF
J: TRBJ1-1; V: TRBV7-3; size: NA; CDR3: CASSFDRVDTEAFF
J: TRBJ1-2; V: TRBV7-9; size: NA; CDR3: CASSPLGPSYGYTF
J: TRBJ2-1; V: TRBV7-9; size: NA; CDR3: CASIVLAGLYNEQFF
J: TRBJ2-7; V: TRBV28; size: NA; CDR3: CASRGTVYEQYF
J: TRBJ1-2; V: TRBV5-6; size: NA; CDR3: CASSLNRNYGYTF
J: TRBJ2-7; V: TRBV25-1; size: few; CDR3: CASSGGYEQYF
J: TRBJ1-1; V: TRBV30; size: NA; CDR3: CAWRRMSGTEAFF
J: TRBJ2-3; V: TRBV5-1; size: NA; CDR3: CASSGGGGFTDTQYF
J: TRBJ2-1; V: TRBV23-1; size: NA; CDR3: CASSHTYNEQFF
J: TRBJ2-7; V: TRBV2; size: NA; CDR3: CATPRSRLGGYEQYF
J: TRBJ1-2; V: TRBV5-5; size: NA; CDR3: CASSLVGGGLRTGYTF
J: TRBJ1-1; V: TRBV11-3; size: once; CDR3: CASSLGMTGAAEAFF
J: TRBJ1-5; V: TRBV27; size: NA; CDR3: CASSLRGQPQHF
J: TRBJ2-2; V: TRBV7-9; size: NA; CDR3: CASSSGTGVFGELFF
J: TRBJ2-2; V: TRBV29-1; size: NA; CDR3: CSVSGLAGIPGELFF
J: TRBJ2-1; V: TRBV7-2; size: NA; CDR3: CASSERGGFYNEQFF
J: TRBJ2-1; V: TRBV10-2; size: NA; CDR3: CASSDPDDNRYNEQFF
J: TRBJ2-3; V: TRBV7-2; size: NA; CDR3: CASSLLGGRARDTQYF
J: TRBJ2-5; V: TRBV19; size: NA; CDR3: CASSTGTSRETQYF
J: TRBJ2-2; V: TRBV28; size: once; CDR3: CASSFSTGGELFF
J: TRBJ2-7; V: TRBV27; size: NA; CDR3: CASSRPGGAFYEQYF
J: TRBJ2-7; V: TRBV18; size: once; CDR3: CASSPLGGYEQYF
J: TRBJ1-4; V: TRBV28; size: NA; CDR3: CASSFRRQEKLFF
J: TRBJ2-4; V: TRBV5-6; size: NA; CDR3: CASSPYRGLAKNIQYF
J: TRBJ2-1; V: TRBV7-2; size: NA; CDR3: CASSPRERGKQFF
J: TRBJ2-1; V: TRBV2; size: NA; CDR3: CASSEKDSSLGNEQFF
J: TRBJ1-1; V: TRBV4-1; size: few; CDR3: CASSLTQGAVNTEAFF
J: TRBJ2-6; V: TRBV28; size: NA; CDR3: CASSPAGTGPSSGANVLTF
J: TRBJ2-1; V: TRBV7-9; size: NA; CDR3: CASSLPSGYNEQFF
J: TRBJ2-5; V: TRBV7-9; size: NA; CDR3: CASSLIAETQYF